This T cell receptor (beta chain) was sequenced in a study of identical twins. General study results and limits: Zero-insertion analyses might be partly confounded by invariant T cells like MAIT and iNKT.

A template switching step contributed a universal primer site, while unique molecular identifiers were present in the cDNA. One entry per CDR3 protein results from TCRdb running MiXCR on the 5' RACE reads. The data show 1.5 million to 2 million distinct CDR3 sequences, about 31% seen once. Germline loops: CDR1 MNHEY, CDR2 SVGEGT. The CDR3 covers 12 residues. The V end was cut by 6 bases, the J end by 5 bases, with 8 bases between. This clonotype was recorded a few times. Its antigen remains unknown. The chain is built from TRBV6-2 or TRBV6-3 and TRBJ2-1; D is possibly TRBD2 (5 bases). The receptor's source is a newborn girl in good health. Sequencing input: cord blood. Here the CDR3 reads CASSGNDNEQFF. Here the CDR3 DNA reads TGTGCCAGCAGCGGGAACGACAATGAGCAGTTCTTC.